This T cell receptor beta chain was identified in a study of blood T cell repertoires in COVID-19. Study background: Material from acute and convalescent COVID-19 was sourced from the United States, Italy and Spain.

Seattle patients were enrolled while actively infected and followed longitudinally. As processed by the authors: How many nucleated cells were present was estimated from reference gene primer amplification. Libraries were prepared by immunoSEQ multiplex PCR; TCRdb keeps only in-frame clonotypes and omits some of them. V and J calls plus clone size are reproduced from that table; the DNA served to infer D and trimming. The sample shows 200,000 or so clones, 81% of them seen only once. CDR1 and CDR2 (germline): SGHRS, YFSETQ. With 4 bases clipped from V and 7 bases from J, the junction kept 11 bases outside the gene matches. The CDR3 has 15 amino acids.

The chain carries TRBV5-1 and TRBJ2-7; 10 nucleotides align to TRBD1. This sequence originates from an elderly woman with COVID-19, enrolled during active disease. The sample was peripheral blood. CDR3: CASSAGTGESVEQYF. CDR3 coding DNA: TGCGCCAGCAGCGCGGGGACAGGGGAATCGGTGGAGCAGTACTTC.